The rows below give T cell receptor beta chains drawn from one sample of a study of blood T cell repertoires in COVID-19. Only in-frame clones appear in the TCRdb table, and some are missing; sequencing was by immunoSEQ multiplex PCR. Of some 200,000 clones in the sample, 85% were seen once. Source material: peripheral blood. The receptors here all came from a man aged 45-60 years who had recovered from COVID-19. CDR3s include the opening cysteine and the closing phenylalanine or tryptophan. D genes are given only for firm matches. Expanded clones are given a class, and other clones once, few, many or no size at all.

cdr3_nt	cdr3_aa	clone_size	d_call	v_call	j_call
TGTGCCAGCAGTTTTAGTTGGCGGGGCGGGAGCAAGAATACGCAGTATTTT	CASSFSWRGGSKNTQYF	.	TRBD2	TRBV28	TRBJ2-3
TGTGCCAGCAGCCAAGACAGGGGGCGTTACAATGAGCAGTTCTTC	CASSQDRGRYNEQFF	.	TRBD1	TRBV4-2	TRBJ2-1
TGCGCCAGCAGCTTGGTAGGGGCTGACCTCGAACTGTTTTTT	CASSLVGADLELFF	once	.	TRBV5-1	TRBJ1-4
TGTGCCAGCAGCAACTACGGGAGTAACTATGGCTACACCTTC	CASSNYGSNYGYTF	.	.	TRBV7-2	TRBJ1-2
TGTGCCAGCAGTTGGCTAGCGGCCACCTACAATGAGCAGTTCTTC	CASSWLAATYNEQFF	.	TRBD2	TRBV28	TRBJ2-1
TGTGCCAGCAGCTTAGCCGGAGGGCCATCCTACGAGCAGTACTTC	CASSLAGGPSYEQYF	.	.	TRBV7-2	TRBJ2-7
TGTGCCAGCACCAGCGACCTCCTAGAGACCCAGTACTTC	CASTSDLLETQYF	.	.	TRBV6-1	TRBJ2-5
TGTGCCACCAGTGATTCTGCACCCCAGGGCGGGAGTGAAAAACTGTTTTTT	CATSDSAPQGGSEKLFF	once	.	TRBV24-1	TRBJ1-4
TGCAGCGTTGTGGGGGGAGTGGGCCGGGAGCTGTTTTTT	CSVVGGVGRELFF	few	.	TRBV29-1	TRBJ2-2
TGTGCCAGCTCACCACCCTCGACAGGGAACACTGAAGCTTTCTTT	CASSPPSTGNTEAFF	few	.	TRBV18	TRBJ1-1
TGCGCCAGCAGCTTGGGGGCCAGTGGAAACACCATATATTTT	CASSLGASGNTIYF	once	.	TRBV5-1	TRBJ1-3
TGCGCCAGCAGCTTGGGGAGACTCCTAGGTGAGCAGTTCTTC	CASSLGRLLGEQFF	.	.	TRBV5-1	TRBJ2-1
TGTGCCAGTGCGACAGGCGGCAATCAGCCCCAGCATTTT	CASATGGNQPQHF	.	.	TRBV19	TRBJ1-5
TGTGCCAGCAGTTACTCGCTTTTGGGACTAGCGGCATCCTACGAGCAGTACTTC	CASSYSLLGLAASYEQYF	.	TRBD2	TRBV6-2/TRBV6-3	TRBJ2-7
TGTGCCAGCAGTTCGGGGACTAGCGGGAGACGTGAGCAGTTCTTC	CASSSGTSGRREQFF	.	TRBD2	TRBV28	TRBJ2-1
TGTGCCAGCGGGGACAGATCTTCTCAGCCCCAGCATTTT	CASGDRSSQPQHF	.	TRBD1	TRBV19	TRBJ1-5